This T cell receptor (beta chain) appears in the sequencing data of a study of blood T cell repertoires in COVID-19. Study-level background: Acute and convalescent COVID-19 samples came from the United States, Italy and Spain. T cells, B-cell-depleted T cells, or PBMCs supplied cDNA or gDNA.

This clone has just a few counts. TCRdb keeps only in-frame clones here, not all; method: immunoSEQ multiplex PCR. The sample records 140,000 to 150,000 clones, roughly 84% being singletons. The ends lost 6 bases at V and 5 bases at J; junction bases unmatched: 6. Germline assignment: CDR1 MDHEN and CDR2 SYDVKM. There are 13 residues in the CDR3. Material: peripheral blood. The clonotype comes from a human donor in a cohort sampled during active COVID-19. This rearrangement joins TRBV28 to TRBJ1-2; 7 bases agree with TRBD1. The CDR3 bases are TGTGCCAGCAGAACGACAGGGAGGTATGGCTACACCTTC. Amino acids: CASRTTGRYGYTF.